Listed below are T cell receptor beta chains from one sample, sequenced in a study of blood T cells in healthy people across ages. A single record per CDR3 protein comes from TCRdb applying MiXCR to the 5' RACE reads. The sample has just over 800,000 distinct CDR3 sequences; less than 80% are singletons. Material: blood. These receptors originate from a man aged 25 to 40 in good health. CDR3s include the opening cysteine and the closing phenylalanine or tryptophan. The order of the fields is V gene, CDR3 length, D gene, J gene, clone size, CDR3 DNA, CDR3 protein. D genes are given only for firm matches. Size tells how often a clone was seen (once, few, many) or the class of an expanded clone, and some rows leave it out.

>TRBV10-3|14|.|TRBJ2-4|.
TGTGCCATCAAGGAAGGCTTAGAGAGGAATGAGCAGTACTTC
CAIKEGLERNEQYF
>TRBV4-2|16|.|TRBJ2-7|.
TGTGCCAGCAGCCAAGGGTCCCAGGGTAGGGCCTACGAGCAGTACTTC
CASSQGSQGRAYEQYF
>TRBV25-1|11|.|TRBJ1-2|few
TGTGCCAGCAGTAGGGCGGGAGGCTACACCTTC
CASSRAGGYTF
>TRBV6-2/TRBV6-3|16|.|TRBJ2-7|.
TGTGCCAGCAGCCTTCTAACGGGGGAGAGCTCCTACGAGCAGTACTTC
CASSLLTGESSYEQYF
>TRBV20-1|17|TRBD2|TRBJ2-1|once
TGCAGTGCTAGAGATGGGGCTCTAGCGGGAGCCTACAATGAGCAGTTCTTC
CSARDGALAGAYNEQFF
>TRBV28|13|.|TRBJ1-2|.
TGTGCCAGCAGCCGAGGCCACGACTATGGCTACACCTTC
CASSRGHDYGYTF
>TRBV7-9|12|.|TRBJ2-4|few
TGTGCCAGCAGCTTAGGCGTACGGGAGCAGTACTTC
CASSLGVREQYF
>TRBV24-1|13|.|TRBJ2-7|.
TGTGCCACCAGTGATCCCCGAAGCTACGAGCAGTACTTC
CATSDPRSYEQYF
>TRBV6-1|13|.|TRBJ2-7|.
TGTGCCAGCAGTGAATGGGGGGCCCACGAGCAGTACTTC
CASSEWGAHEQYF
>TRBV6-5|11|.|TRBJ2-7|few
TGTGCCAGCAGCGGGAGCGGGGAGCAGTACTTC
CASSGSGEQYF
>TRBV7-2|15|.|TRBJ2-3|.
TGTGCCAGCAGCTCTAACTACCTTAGCACAGATACGCAGTATTTT
CASSSNYLSTDTQYF
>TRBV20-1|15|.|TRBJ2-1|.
TGCAGTGCTAGAGCTCCGGACAGCCATTACAATGAGCAGTTCTTC
CSARAPDSHYNEQFF
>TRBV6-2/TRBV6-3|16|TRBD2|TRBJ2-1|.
TGTGCCAGCAGTTATCCCTCCGGACTAGCGTATGGTGAGCAGTTCTTC
CASSYPSGLAYGEQFF
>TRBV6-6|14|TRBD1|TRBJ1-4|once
TGTGCCAGCAGTCCTACGACAGGGAGCGAAAAACTGTTTTTT
CASSPTTGSEKLFF
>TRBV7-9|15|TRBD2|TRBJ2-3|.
TGTGCCAGCACCGTTAGTAATAGCGGGGGTGATACGCAGTATTTT
CASTVSNSGGDTQYF
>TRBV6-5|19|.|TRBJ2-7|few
TGTGCCAGCAGTTACAAAAGATTCAGGGAGGTTCCGGATGCCTACGAGCAGTACTTC
CASSYKRFREVPDAYEQYF
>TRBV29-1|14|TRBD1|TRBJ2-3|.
TGCAGCGTCGAAGACAGGGGGCGAGGGGATACGCAGTATTTT
CSVEDRGRGDTQYF
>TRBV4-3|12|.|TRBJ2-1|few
TGCGCCAGCAGCCAAGACCCCAATGAGCAGTTCTTC
CASSQDPNEQFF
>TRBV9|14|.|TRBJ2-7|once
TGTGCCAGCAGCGTAGATTTGGCAGCGAACGAGCAGTACTTC
CASSVDLAANEQYF
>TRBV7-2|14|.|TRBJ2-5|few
TGTGCCAGCAGCTTAGGGCTAGCGTGGGAGACCCAGTACTTC
CASSLGLAWETQYF
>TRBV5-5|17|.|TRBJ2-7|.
TGTGCCAGCAGCTTGCGCAGGGAAGGACCCCTCCTCTACGAGCAGTACTTC
CASSLRREGPLLYEQYF
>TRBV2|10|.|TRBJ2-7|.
TGTGCCAGCATCTCTTACGAGCAGTACTTC
CASISYEQYF
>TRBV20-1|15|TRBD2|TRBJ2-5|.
TGCAGTGCTGAAATTTCTAGCGGGGGCTCCTGGACCCAGTACTTC
CSAEISSGGSWTQYF
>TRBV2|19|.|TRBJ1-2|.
TGTGCCAGCAGTGAAGCGCGGGGACTCAACTCCGGGACCCGGAGAGGCTACACCTTC
CASSEARGLNSGTRRGYTF
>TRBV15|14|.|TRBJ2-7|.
TGTGCCACCAGCGCCGTCGGAGGTTCCTACGAGCAGTACTTC
CATSAVGGSYEQYF
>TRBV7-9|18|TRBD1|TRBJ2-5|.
TGTACCAGCAGCTTAGTTCCAGGATCAAAGACAGGGGTTGGGACCCAGTACTTC
CTSSLVPGSKTGVGTQYF
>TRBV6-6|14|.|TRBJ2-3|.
TGTGCCAGCAGTGACGGAACTCCCGGAGATACGCAGTATTTT
CASSDGTPGDTQYF
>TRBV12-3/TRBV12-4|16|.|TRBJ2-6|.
TGTGCCAGCAGTCCAGACGGACCAACTGGGGCCAACGTCCTGACTTTC
CASSPDGPTGANVLTF
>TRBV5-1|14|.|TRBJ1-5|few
TGCGCCAGCAGCTTGGGGGGCAAGAATCAGCCCCAGCATTTT
CASSLGGKNQPQHF
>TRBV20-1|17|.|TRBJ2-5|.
TGCAGTGCTAGAGACTCACCTCGGGGCTGGCTGGGGGAGACCCAGTACTTC
CSARDSPRGWLGETQYF
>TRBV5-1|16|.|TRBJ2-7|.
TGCGCCAGCAGCTGGGGAAGGGACGGCGTAGGGTACGAGCAGTACTTC
CASSWGRDGVGYEQYF
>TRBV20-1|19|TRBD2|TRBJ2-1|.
TGCAGTGCTAGAGATATTCGATCGGCGACTAGCGGGGGGGGTTATGAGCAGTTCTTC
CSARDIRSATSGGGYEQFF
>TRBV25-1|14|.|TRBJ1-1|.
TGTGCCAGCAGCCGCGGGGGGTGGAACACTGAAGCTTTCTTT
CASSRGGWNTEAFF
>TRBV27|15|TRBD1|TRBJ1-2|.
TGTGCCAGCAGTCCGCGGGACAGAACTAACTATGGCTACACCTTC
CASSPRDRTNYGYTF
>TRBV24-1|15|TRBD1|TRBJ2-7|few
TGTGCCACCAGTGCCCCCGAGACAGGGCACTACGAGCAGTACTTC
CATSAPETGHYEQYF
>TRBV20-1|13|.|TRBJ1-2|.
TGCAGTGCTAGTGAGGTTCTGAACTATGGCTACACCTTC
CSASEVLNYGYTF
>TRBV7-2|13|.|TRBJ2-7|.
TGTGCCAGCAGCTTAAATCAGGACACTACCCAGTACTTC
CASSLNQDTTQYF
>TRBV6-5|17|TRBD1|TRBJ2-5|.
TGTGCCAGCAGTTACCTTCTCGGGGGGACAGGGTCTGAGACCCAGTACTTC
CASSYLLGGTGSETQYF
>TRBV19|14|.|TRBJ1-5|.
TGTGCCAGTAGTATGGGGCGGAGCAATCAGCCCCAGCATTTT
CASSMGRSNQPQHF
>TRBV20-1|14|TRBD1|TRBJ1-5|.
TGCAGTGCCAGCAGGGGGCGAGGCAATCAGCCCCAGCATTTT
CSASRGRGNQPQHF
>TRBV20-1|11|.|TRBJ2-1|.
TGCAGTGCTACACTAGGCGATGAGCAGTTCTTC
CSATLGDEQFF